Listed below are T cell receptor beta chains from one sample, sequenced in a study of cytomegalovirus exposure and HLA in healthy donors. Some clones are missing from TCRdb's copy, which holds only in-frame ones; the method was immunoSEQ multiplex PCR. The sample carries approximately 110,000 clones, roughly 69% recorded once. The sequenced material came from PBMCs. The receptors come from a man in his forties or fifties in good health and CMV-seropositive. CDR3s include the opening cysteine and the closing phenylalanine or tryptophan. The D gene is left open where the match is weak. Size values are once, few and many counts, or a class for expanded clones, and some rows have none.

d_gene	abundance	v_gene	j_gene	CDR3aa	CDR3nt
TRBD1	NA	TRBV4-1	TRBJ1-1	CASSQERGQGVLSEAFF	TGCGCCAGCAGCCAAGAGCGCGGACAGGGGGTTCTTTCTGAAGCTTTCTTT
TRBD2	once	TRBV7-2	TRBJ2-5	CASSSPPAGGQETQYF	TGTGCCAGCAGCTCGCCCCCAGCGGGGGGGCAAGAGACCCAGTACTTC
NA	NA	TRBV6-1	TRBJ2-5	CASGRQRAQETQYF	TGTGCCAGCGGAAGACAGCGGGCTCAAGAGACCCAGTACTTC
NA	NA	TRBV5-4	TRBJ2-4	CASSPVEGNIQYF	TGTGCCAGCAGCCCCGTCGAGGGAAACATTCAGTACTTC
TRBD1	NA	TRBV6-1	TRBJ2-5	CASSEGQGGETQYF	TGTGCCAGCAGTGAGGGACAGGGGGGGGAGACCCAGTACTTC
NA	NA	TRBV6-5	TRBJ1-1	CASKRGYTEAFF	TGTGCCAGCAAGCGGGGGTATACTGAAGCTTTCTTT
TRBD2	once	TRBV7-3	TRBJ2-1	CASSQEGLSSPGGEQFF	TGTGCCAGCAGCCAGGAGGGGCTCTCCAGCCCGGGGGGTGAGCAGTTCTTC
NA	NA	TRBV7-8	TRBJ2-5	CASSLNFFQETQYF	TGTGCCAGCAGCTTAAATTTCTTCCAAGAGACCCAGTACTTC
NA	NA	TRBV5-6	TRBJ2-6	CASSTRSGANVLTF	TGTGCCAGCAGTACCAGGTCCGGGGCCAACGTCCTGACTTTC
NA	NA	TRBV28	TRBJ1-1	CASSLSSGGAGTEAFF	TGTGCCAGCAGTTTATCGAGCGGGGGCGCCGGAACTGAAGCTTTCTTT
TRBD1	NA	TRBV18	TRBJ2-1	CASSRGTGEGNEQFF	TGTGCCAGCTCACGGGGGACAGGGGAAGGTAATGAGCAGTTCTTC
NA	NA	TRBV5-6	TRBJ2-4	CASSLTGGLLAKNIQYF	TGTGCCAGCAGCCTTACGGGGGGCCTCTTAGCCAAAAACATTCAGTACTTC
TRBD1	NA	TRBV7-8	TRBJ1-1	CASSSKGGHDGNTEAFF	TGTGCCAGCAGCTCTAAAGGGGGCCACGATGGGAACACTGAAGCTTTCTTT
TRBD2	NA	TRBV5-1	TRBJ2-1	CASSLGGIAGGARNEQFF	TGCGCCAGCAGCTTGGGGGGAATAGCGGGGGGGGCTCGCAATGAGCAGTTCTTC
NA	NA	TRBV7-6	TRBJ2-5	CASSQDWGQETQYF	TGTGCCAGCAGCCAGGACTGGGGCCAAGAGACCCAGTACTTC
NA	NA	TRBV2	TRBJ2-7	CASNSGRYEQYF	TGTGCCAGCAATAGCGGACGCTACGAGCAGTACTTC
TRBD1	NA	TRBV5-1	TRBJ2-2	CASSPIDRASTGELFF	TGCGCCAGCAGCCCGATCGACAGGGCGTCGACCGGGGAGCTGTTTTTT
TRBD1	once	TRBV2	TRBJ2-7	CASTLGTGLFEQYF	TGTGCCAGCACCCTCGGGACAGGGCTCTTTGAGCAGTACTTC
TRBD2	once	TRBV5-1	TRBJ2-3	CASSHKTSGSTDTQYF	TGCGCCAGCAGCCACAAGACTAGCGGGAGTACAGATACGCAGTATTTT
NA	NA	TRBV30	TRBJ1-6	CAWAGETGSPLHF	TGTGCCTGGGCCGGTGAGACCGGGTCACCCCTCCACTTT
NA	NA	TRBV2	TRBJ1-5	CATRGQSNQPQHF	TGTGCCACCAGAGGACAGTCAAATCAGCCCCAGCATTTT
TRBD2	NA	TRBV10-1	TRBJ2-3	CASSFGLAGAVDTQYF	TGCGCCAGCAGTTTCGGACTAGCGGGAGCAGTAGATACGCAGTATTTT
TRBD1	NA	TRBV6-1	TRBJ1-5	CASSEQTGGGQPQHF	TGTGCCAGCAGTGAGCAGACAGGGGGCGGTCAGCCCCAGCATTTT
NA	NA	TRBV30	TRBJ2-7	CALTGSLAGEQYF	TGTGCCCTAACCGGATCTCTCGCGGGAGAGCAGTACTTC
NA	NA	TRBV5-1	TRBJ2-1	CASSLKTGQSEFF	TGCGCCAGCAGCTTGAAAACAGGGCAGAGTGAGTTCTTC
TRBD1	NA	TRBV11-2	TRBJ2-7	CASRAGWTGEQYF	TGTGCCAGCAGGGCAGGGTGGACAGGCGAGCAGTACTTC
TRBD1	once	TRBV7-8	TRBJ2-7	CASSPRQGIPYEQYF	TGTGCCAGCAGCCCGCGACAGGGGATTCCCTACGAGCAGTACTTC
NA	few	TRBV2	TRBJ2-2	CASGLATNTGELFF	TGTGCCAGCGGGCTAGCTACTAACACCGGGGAGCTGTTTTTT
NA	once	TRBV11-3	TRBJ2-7	CASSPGGNYEQYF	TGTGCCAGCAGCCCGGGGGGCAACTACGAGCAGTACTTC
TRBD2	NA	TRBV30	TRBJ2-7	CAWSVRGGRYEQYF	TGTGCCTGGAGTGTACGGGGGGGCCGCTACGAGCAGTACTTC
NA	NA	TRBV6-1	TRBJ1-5	CASSLGGSVQPQHF	TGTGCCAGCAGCCTCGGGGGATCAGTCCAGCCCCAGCATTTT
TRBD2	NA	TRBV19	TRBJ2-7	CASSRASGTYEQYF	TGTGCCAGTAGTCGGGCTAGCGGCACCTACGAGCAGTACTTC
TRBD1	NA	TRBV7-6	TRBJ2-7	CASSARGQSYEQYF	TGTGCCAGCAGCGCCAGGGGGCAATCCTACGAGCAGTACTTC
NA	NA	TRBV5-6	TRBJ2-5	CASSFGGGRETQYF	TGTGCCAGCAGCTTCGGAGGGGGCCGAGAGACCCAGTACTTC
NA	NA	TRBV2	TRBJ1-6	CASTGTRNSPLHF	TGTGCCAGCACCGGGACACGTAATTCACCCCTCCACTTT
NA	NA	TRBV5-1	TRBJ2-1	CASSLDRSYNEQFF	TGCGCCAGCAGCTTGGACCGGTCCTACAATGAGCAGTTCTTC
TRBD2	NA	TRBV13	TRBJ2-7	CASSLGSGEGYEQYF	TGTGCCAGCAGCTTAGGGTCGGGGGAGGGTTACGAGCAGTACTTC
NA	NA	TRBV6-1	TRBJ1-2	CASSAFGNAYGYTF	TGTGCCAGCAGTGCATTCGGGAACGCCTATGGCTACACCTTC
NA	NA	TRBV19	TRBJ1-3	CASSAGSYTIYF	TGTGCCAGTAGTGCCGGGAGCTACACCATATATTTT
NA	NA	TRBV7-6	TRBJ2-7	CASSQFLGGQDSYEQYF	TGTGCCAGCAGTCAATTCCTGGGAGGACAAGACTCCTACGAGCAGTACTTC
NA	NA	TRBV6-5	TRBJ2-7	CASTGGAPYEQYF	TGTGCCAGCACCGGCGGGGCCCCCTACGAGCAGTACTTC
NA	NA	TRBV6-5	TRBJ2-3	CASSPTGRDTQYF	TGTGCCAGCAGTCCTACAGGGCGAGATACGCAGTATTTT
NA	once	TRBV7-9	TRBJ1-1	CASSLVNTEAFF	TGTGCCAGCAGCTTAGTAAATACTGAAGCTTTCTTT
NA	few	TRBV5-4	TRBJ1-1	CASSLDMNTEAFF	TGTGCCAGCAGCCTGGACATGAACACTGAAGCTTTCTTT
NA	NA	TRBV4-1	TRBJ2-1	CASSQAIGTRYNEQFF	TGCGCCAGCAGCCAAGCCATCGGAACTAGGTACAATGAGCAGTTCTTC
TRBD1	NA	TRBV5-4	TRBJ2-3	CASSYQGAPGDTQYF	TGTGCCAGCAGCTACCAGGGGGCGCCGGGAGATACGCAGTATTTT
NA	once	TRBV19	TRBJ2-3	CASTPTLRADTQYF	TGTGCCAGTACCCCAACATTGAGGGCAGATACGCAGTATTTT
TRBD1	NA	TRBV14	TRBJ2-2	CASSQTQGWTTGELFF	TGTGCCAGCAGCCAAACACAGGGGTGGACAACCGGGGAGCTGTTTTTT
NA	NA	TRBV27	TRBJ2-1	CASSPILSRGDYNEQFF	TGTGCCAGCAGTCCAATCCTGAGCAGGGGAGACTACAATGAGCAGTTCTTC
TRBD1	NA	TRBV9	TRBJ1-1	CASSVGQSLNTEAFF	TGTGCCAGCAGCGTGGGACAGTCGCTGAACACTGAAGCTTTCTTT
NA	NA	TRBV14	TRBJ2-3	CASSPQWDTQYF	TGTGCCAGCAGCCCTCAGTGGGATACGCAGTATTTT
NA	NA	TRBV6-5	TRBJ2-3	CASSRLESSAQYF	TGTGCCAGCAGCCGCCTCGAGAGTAGCGCGCAGTATTTT
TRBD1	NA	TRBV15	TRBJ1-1	CATSRDDRDSTEAFF	TGTGCCACCAGCAGAGATGACAGGGACAGCACTGAAGCTTTCTTT
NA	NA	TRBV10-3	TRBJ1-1	CAISVGGRGAEAFF	TGTGCCATCAGTGTGGGAGGGCGCGGTGCTGAAGCTTTCTTT
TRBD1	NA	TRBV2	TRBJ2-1	CASSADRGDEQFF	TGTGCCAGCAGCGCGGACAGGGGAGATGAGCAGTTCTTC
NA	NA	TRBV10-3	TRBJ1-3	CATGGAGNTIYF	TGTGCCACCGGGGGGGCCGGAAACACCATATATTTT
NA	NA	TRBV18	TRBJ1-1	CASSPTGNTEAFF	TGTGCCAGCTCCCCGACAGGTAACACTGAAGCTTTCTTT
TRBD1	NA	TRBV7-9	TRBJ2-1	CATQTGLGNEQFF	TGTGCCACCCAGACAGGGTTGGGTAATGAGCAGTTCTTC
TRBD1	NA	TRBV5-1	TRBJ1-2	CASRSGQGGYGYTF	TGCGCCAGCAGATCAGGACAGGGGGGCTATGGCTACACCTTC